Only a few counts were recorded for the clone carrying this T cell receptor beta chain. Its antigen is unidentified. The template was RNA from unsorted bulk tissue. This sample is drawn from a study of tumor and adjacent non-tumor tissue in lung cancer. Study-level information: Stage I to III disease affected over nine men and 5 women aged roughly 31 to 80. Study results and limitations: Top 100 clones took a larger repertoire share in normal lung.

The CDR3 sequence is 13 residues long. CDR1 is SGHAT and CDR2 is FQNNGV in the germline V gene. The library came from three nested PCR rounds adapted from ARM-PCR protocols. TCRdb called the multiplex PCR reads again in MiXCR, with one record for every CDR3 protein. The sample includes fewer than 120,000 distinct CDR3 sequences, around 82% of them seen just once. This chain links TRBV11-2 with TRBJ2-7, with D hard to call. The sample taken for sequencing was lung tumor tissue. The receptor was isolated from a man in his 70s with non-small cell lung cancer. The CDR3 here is CASSHWTEREQYF. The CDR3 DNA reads TGTGCTAGTAGCCATTGGACCGAGCGCGAGCAGTACTTC.